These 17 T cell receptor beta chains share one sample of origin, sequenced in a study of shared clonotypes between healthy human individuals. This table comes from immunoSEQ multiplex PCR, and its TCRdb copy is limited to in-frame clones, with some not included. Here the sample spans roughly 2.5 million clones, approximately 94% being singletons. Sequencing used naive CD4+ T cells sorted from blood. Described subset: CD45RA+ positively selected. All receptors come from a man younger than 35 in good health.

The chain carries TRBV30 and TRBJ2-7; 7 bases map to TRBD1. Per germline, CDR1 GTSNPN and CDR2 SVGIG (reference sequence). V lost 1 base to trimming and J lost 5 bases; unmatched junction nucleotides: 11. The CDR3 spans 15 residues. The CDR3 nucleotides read TGTGCCTGGAGTGCCGGGACAGTACCCGGGGACGAGCAGTACTTC. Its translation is CAWSAGTVPGDEQYF.

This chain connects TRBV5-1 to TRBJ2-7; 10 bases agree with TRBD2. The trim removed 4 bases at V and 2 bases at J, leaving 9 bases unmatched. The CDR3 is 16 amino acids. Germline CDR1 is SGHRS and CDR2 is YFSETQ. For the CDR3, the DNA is TGCGCCAGCAGCCCCCCGGGAAGCGGGAGGGCCTACGAGCAGTACTTC. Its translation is CASSPPGSGRAYEQYF.

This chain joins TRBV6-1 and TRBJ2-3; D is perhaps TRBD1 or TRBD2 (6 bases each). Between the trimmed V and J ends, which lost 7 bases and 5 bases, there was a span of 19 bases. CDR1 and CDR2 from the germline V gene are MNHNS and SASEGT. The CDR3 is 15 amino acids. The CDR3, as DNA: TGTGCCAGCACCCCAAGGTACAGGGACTTAGATACGCAGTATTTT. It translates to CASTPRYRDLDTQYF.

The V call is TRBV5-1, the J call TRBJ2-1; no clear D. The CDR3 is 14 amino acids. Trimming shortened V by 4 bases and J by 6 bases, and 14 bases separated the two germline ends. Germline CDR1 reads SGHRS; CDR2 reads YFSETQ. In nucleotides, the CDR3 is TGCGCCAGCAGCATGGACCCCTTGGGCAATGAGCAGTTCTTC. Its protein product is CASSMDPLGNEQFF.

The CDR3 nucleotides read TGTGCCAGTAGTATGGAAGTCCCCAACGTAGAAGCTTTCTTT. Encoded protein: CASSMEVPNVEAFF. This chain links TRBV19 with TRBJ1-1; D is uncertain. Germline-derived CDR1 and CDR2 are LNHDA and SQIVND (reference sequence). This CDR3 has 14 amino acids. V dropped 3 bases and J dropped 8 bases, with 16 bases sitting between them.

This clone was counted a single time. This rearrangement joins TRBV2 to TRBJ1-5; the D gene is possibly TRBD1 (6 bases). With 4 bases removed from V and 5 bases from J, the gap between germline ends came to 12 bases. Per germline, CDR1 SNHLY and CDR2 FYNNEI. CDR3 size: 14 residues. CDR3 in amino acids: CASSATGMYQPQHF. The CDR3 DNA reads TGTGCCAGCAGTGCGACAGGAATGTATCAGCCCCAGCATTTT.

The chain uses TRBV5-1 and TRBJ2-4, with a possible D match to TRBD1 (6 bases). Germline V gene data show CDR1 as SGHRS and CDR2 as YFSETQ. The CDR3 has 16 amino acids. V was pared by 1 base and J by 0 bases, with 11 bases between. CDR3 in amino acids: CASSLTDSLAKNIQYF. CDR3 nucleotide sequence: TGCGCCAGCAGCTTGACGGACAGTCTAGCCAAAAACATTCAGTACTTC.

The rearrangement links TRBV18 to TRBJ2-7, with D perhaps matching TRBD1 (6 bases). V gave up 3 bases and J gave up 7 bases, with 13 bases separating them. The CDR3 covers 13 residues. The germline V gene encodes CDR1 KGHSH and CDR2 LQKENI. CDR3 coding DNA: TGTGCCAGCTCACCTAACCAGGGGAAAGAGCAGTACTTC. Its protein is CASSPNQGKEQYF.

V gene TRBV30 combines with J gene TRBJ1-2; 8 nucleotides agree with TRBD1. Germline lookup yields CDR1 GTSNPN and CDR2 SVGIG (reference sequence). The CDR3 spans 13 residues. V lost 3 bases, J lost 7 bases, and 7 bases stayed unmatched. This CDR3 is CAWREGQAFGYTF. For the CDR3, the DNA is TGTGCCTGGAGGGAGGGACAGGCTTTTGGCTACACCTTC.

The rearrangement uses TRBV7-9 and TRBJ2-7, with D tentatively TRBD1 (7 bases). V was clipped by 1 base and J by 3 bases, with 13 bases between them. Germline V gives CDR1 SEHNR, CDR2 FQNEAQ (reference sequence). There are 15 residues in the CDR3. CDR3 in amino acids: CASSLGAGQIYEQYF. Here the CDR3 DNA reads TGTGCCAGCAGCTTAGGGGCGGGACAGATCTACGAGCAGTACTTC.

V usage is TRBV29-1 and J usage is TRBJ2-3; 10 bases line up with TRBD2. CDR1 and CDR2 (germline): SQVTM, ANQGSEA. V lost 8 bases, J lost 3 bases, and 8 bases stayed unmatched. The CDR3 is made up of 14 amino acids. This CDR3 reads CSTRAGGITDTQYF. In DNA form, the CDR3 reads TGCAGCACCCGAGCGGGGGGGATTACAGATACGCAGTATTTT.

CDR3 nucleotide sequence: TGTGCCAGCAGCAATCGGGGACAGAACTATGGCTACACCTTC. Its protein product is CASSNRGQNYGYTF. The V gene is TRBV11-2, the J gene TRBJ1-2; TRBD1 agrees at 7 bases. CDR3 size: 14 residues. V lost 5 bases, J lost 2 bases, and 5 bases stayed unmatched. Germline V gene sequence: CDR1 SGHAT, CDR2 FQNNGV. The full variable domain, with the rest looked up from reference TRBV11-2 and TRBJ1-2, is EAGVAQSPRYKIIEKRQSVAFWCNPISGHATLYWYQQILGQGPKLLIQFQNNGVVDDSQLPKDRFSAERLKGVDSTLKIQPAKLEDSAVYLCASSNRGQNYGYTFGSGTRLTVV.

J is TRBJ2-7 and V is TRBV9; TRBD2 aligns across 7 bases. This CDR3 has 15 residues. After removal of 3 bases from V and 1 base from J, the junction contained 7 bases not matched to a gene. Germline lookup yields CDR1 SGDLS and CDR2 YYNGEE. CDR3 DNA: TGTGCCAGCAGCGCTAAAAGCGGGACTTCCTACGAGCAGTACTTC. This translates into CASSAKSGTSYEQYF.

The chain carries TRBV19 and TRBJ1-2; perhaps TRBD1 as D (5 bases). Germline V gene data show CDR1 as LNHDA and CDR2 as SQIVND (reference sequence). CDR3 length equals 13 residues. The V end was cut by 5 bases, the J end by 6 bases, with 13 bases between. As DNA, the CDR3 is TGTGCCAGTAGTCCCCGACAGAACCATGGCTACACCTTC. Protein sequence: CASSPRQNHGYTF.

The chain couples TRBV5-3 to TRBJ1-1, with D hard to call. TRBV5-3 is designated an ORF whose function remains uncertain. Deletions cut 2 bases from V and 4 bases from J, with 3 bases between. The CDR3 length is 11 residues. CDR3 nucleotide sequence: TGTGCCAGAAGCTTAGGCACTGAAGCTTTCTTT. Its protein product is CARSLGTEAFF.

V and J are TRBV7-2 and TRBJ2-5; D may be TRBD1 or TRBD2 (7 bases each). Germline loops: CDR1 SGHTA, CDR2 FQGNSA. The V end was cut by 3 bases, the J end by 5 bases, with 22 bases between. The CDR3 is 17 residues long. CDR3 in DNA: TGTGCCAGCAGCTTCTACCTTCGACAGGGAGGGAAGGAGACCCAGTACTTC. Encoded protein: CASSFYLRQGGKETQYF.

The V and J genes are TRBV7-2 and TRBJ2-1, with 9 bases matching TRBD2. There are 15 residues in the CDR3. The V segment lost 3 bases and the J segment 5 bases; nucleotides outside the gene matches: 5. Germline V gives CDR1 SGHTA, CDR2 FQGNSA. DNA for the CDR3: TGTGCCAGCAGCTTCGGGACTAGCAGCAACAATGAGCAGTTCTTC. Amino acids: CASSFGTSSNNEQFF.